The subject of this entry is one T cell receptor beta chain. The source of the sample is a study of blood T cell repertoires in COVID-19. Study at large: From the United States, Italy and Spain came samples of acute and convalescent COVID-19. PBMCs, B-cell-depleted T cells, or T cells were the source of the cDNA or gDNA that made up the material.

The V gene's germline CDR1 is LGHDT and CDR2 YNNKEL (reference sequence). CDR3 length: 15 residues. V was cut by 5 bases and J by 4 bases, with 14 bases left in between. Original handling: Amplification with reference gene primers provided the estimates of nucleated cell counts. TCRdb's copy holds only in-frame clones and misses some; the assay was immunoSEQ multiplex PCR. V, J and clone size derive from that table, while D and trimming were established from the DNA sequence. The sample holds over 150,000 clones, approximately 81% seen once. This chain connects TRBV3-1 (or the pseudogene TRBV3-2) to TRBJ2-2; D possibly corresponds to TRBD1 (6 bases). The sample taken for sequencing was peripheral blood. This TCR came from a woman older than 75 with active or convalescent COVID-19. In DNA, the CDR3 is TGTGCCAGCAGCGGAACAGGGCCCGGCACCGGGGAGCTGTTTTTT. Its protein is CASSGTGPGTGELFF.